Here is one T cell receptor beta chain with its context. Its antigen is still unknown. The protocol attached unique molecular identifiers to individual cDNA molecules. TCRdb reprocessed the 5' RACE reads with MiXCR, giving one entry per CDR3 protein. The sample consists of 55,000 to 75,000 distinct CDR3 sequences, roughly a tenth of them appearing once. This record belongs to a study of early T cells in non-severe SARS-CoV-2 infection. Study-level information: Chains stayed unpaired after sequencing of bulk RNA from unsorted whole blood.

Germline CDR1 and CDR2: LNHNV and YYDKDF (reference sequence). Germline trimming cut 3 bases from V and 8 bases from J; bases unmatched to any gene: 12. There are 16 residues in the CDR3. Regarding the study as a whole: Matching against VDJdb likely underestimated virus-specific expansions, favoring anti-spike CD8.

The sequenced material came from whole blood. The source is an adult who was a healthcare worker with PCR-confirmed SARS-CoV-2 infection or an uninfected control (not recorded which). The chain links TRBV15 to TRBJ1-4, with TRBD1 matching over 7 bases. As DNA, the CDR3 is TGTGCCACCAGCAGTTGGGAGACAGGGATTACCGAAAAACTGTTTTTT. Encoded protein: CATSSWETGITEKLFF.